Each of the 19 T cell receptor beta chains below was sequenced from the same sample in a study of T cell responses to AZD1222 COVID-19 vaccine. Only in-frame clones appear in the TCRdb table, and some are missing; sequencing was by immunoSEQ multiplex PCR. The sample yields 120,000 or so clones, 80% to 90% seen once. The sequencing here drew on peripheral blood, taken on day 0 of AZD1222 vaccination. The receptors were sampled from an adult in good health.

This rearrangement joins TRBV2 to TRBJ1-4, with no clear D. The CDR3 contains 14 residues. The germline gives CDR1 SNHLY, CDR2 FYNNEI. Trimming removed 0 bases at V and 7 bases at J, with 9 bases between. The DNA for the CDR3 is TGTGCCAGCAGTGAAGCAGGGTTCGGTGAAAAACTGTTTTTT. This translates into CASSEAGFGEKLFF.

The rearrangement links TRBV2 to TRBJ1-2; D perhaps matches TRBD1 (5 bases). V gave up 9 bases and J gave up 0 bases, with 11 bases separating them. The CDR3 is made up of 13 amino acids. Germline loops: CDR1 SNHLY, CDR2 FYNNEI. The CDR3 DNA is TGTGCCAGGTTGGACAATTCTAACTATGGCTACACCTTC. Its protein product is CARLDNSNYGYTF.

V usage is TRBV11-3 and J usage is TRBJ2-3; TRBD2 matches 7 bases. The CDR3 runs 17 residues. Germline V gene data show CDR1 as SGHNT and CDR2 as YENEEA. J gave up 2 bases and V 5 bases, and 13 bases lay outside the gene matches. The CDR3 here is CASSKGRGLTSTDTQYF. CDR3 bases: TGTGCCAGCAGCAAGGGGAGGGGACTAACTTCCACAGATACGCAGTATTTT.

This chain connects TRBV27 to TRBJ1-2; D call uncertain. CDR1 MNHEY and CDR2 SMNVEV come from the germline V gene (reference sequence). This CDR3 has 14 amino acids. Trimming left V 6 bases short and J 0 bases short, with 11 bases between. CDR3 sequence reads: CASRRTASNYGYTF. The CDR3 region has the DNA TGTGCCAGCAGGAGGACCGCTTCTAACTATGGCTACACCTTC.

A note on this clone: Given the absence of the conserved phenylalanine or tryptophan at the CDR3 end, a read error is likely. Because the CDR3's place on the DNA is in doubt, the DNA is left out and the CDR3 is given as listed by TCRdb. The chain recombines TRBV24-1 with TRBJ1-4; the table's D call, TRBD1, has no DNA check behind it. The CDR3 has 12 residues if both end residues are counted. Germline V lookup: CDR1 KGHDR, CDR2 SFDVKD. CDR3 region: CATSRDSGHRRS.

This clone occurred a few times. This rearrangement joins TRBV5-6 to TRBJ1-2; the match to TRBD1 covers 7 bases. The J segment lost 4 bases and the V segment lost 0 bases, leaving 6 bases of the junction unmatched. The V gene's germline CDR1 is SGHDT and CDR2 YYEEEE. The CDR3 consists of 15 residues. CDR3 DNA: TGTGCCAGCAGCTTGGGTGGAGGGGGCCTCTATGGCTACACCTTC. This encodes CASSLGGGGLYGYTF. The whole variable domain, filled in from reference TRBV5-6 and TRBJ1-2, reads DAGVTQSPTHLIKTRGQQVTLRCSPKSGHDTVSWYQQALGQGPQFIFQYYEEEERQRGNFPDRFSGHQFPNYSSELNVNALLLGDSALYLCASSLGGGGLYGYTFGSGTRLTVV.

V is TRBV4-3 and J is TRBJ1-3; D uncertain. The CDR3 has 18 residues. V lost 3 bases and J 0 bases, leaving 18 bases between the germline ends. The germline V gene encodes CDR1 LGHNA and CDR2 YSLEER. CDR3 nucleotide sequence: TGCGCCAGCAGCCACGCCGGTGGAGGGATGGTCTCTGGAAACACCATATATTTT. It encodes CASSHAGGGMVSGNTIYF.

The J gene is TRBJ1-6, the V gene TRBV3-1 (or the pseudogene TRBV3-2); D call uncertain. V was clipped by 4 bases and J by 0 bases, with 10 bases between them. The length of the CDR3 is 16 residues. Germline CDR1 is LGHDT and CDR2 is YNNKEL (reference sequence). CDR3 region: CASSLRPSSYNSPLHF. CDR3 DNA sequence: TGTGCCAGCAGCCTTAGACCCAGCTCCTATAATTCACCCCTCCACTTT.

This clone appeared once. The V gene is TRBV7-2, the J gene TRBJ2-7, with TRBD2 as a possible D gene (5 bases). The CDR3 is made up of 14 amino acids. The V end lost 5 bases, the J end lost 3 bases, and 14 bases lay between the germline ends. Germline CDR1 SGHTA, CDR2 FQGNSA. CDR3 sequence reads: CASSGSRPRYEQYF. In nucleotides, the CDR3 is TGTGCCAGCAGCGGGAGCAGGCCGCGCTACGAGCAGTACTTC.

V usage is TRBV19 and J usage is TRBJ1-3; 7 bases fit TRBD1. J lost 4 bases, V lost 10 bases, and 7 bases had no gene match. Germline CDR1 reads LNHDA; CDR2 reads SQIVND (reference sequence). There are 13 residues in the CDR3. The CDR3 bases are TGTGCCACTCAAACGACAGGGGGAAACACCATATATTTT. Its translation is CATQTTGGNTIYF.

The chain employs TRBV6-5 and TRBJ2-7; no clear D gene. The germline V and J ends were trimmed by 6 bases and 2 bases, with 17 bases remaining between them. The V gene's germline CDR1 is MNHEY and CDR2 SVGAGI. The CDR3 length is 15 residues. CDR3 in amino acids: CASSRGPRTAYEQYF. For the CDR3, the DNA is TGTGCCAGCAGCCGTGGTCCAAGAACTGCCTACGAGCAGTACTTC.

This rearrangement joins TRBV24-1 to TRBJ2-1; the D gene is possibly TRBD1 (6 bases). V was shortened by 6 bases and J by 12 bases, with 23 bases between the two germline ends. The germline V gene encodes CDR1 KGHDR and CDR2 SFDVKD. This CDR3 spans 15 amino acids. The CDR3 sequence: CATSTGTLPGLGQFF. CDR3 DNA sequence: TGTGCCACCAGTACCGGGACACTCCCGGGGTTGGGGCAGTTCTTC.

The chain is built from TRBV7-9 and TRBJ2-7; D is undetermined. The CDR3 is made up of 14 amino acids. V lost 1 base, J lost 2 bases, and 9 bases lay in between. Germline-derived CDR1 and CDR2 are SEHNR and FQNEAQ (reference sequence). This chain's CDR3 is CASSLDLRPYEQYF. The DNA of the CDR3 is TGTGCCAGCAGCTTAGATTTGCGACCCTACGAGCAGTACTTC.

The V gene is TRBV5-1, the J gene TRBJ1-6, with D possibly being TRBD1 (5 bases). The V end was cut by 0 bases, the J end by 7 bases, with 14 bases between. The CDR3 covers 16 residues. The germline V gene has CDR1 SGHRS and CDR2 YFSETQ. The chain's CDR3 is CASSLGSGFGNSPLHF. For the CDR3, the DNA is TGCGCCAGCAGCTTGGGCTCAGGGTTTGGGAATTCACCCCTCCACTTT. The full variable domain, with the rest looked up from reference TRBV5-1 and TRBJ1-6, is KAGVTQTPRYLIKTRGQQVTLSCSPISGHRSVSWYQQTPGQGLQFLFEYFSETQRNKGNFPGRFSGRQFSNSRSEMNVSTLELGDSALYLCASSLGSGFGNSPLHFGNGTRLTVT.

This chain uses TRBV21-1 with TRBJ1-6. TRBV21-1 is a documented pseudogene. This CDR3 is built from 15 residues. CDR3 nucleotides: TGTGCCAGCAGCCGAGATTTCTGCTCTTATTCACCCCTCCACTTT. It translates to CASSRDFCSYSPLHF.

In DNA form, the CDR3 reads TGTGCCAGCATCGGGACAGGGCCTAGCACAGATACGCAGTATTTT. As protein: CASIGTGPSTDTQYF. V gene TRBV2 combines with J gene TRBJ2-3; 9 bases line up with TRBD1. With 7 bases clipped from V and 0 bases from J, the junction kept 5 bases outside the gene matches. This CDR3 has 15 amino acids. From germline, CDR1 is SNHLY and CDR2 FYNNEI.

This chain joins TRBV11-3 and TRBJ1-2, with 11 bases matching TRBD1. After removal of 3 bases from V and 7 bases from J, the junction contained 4 bases not matched to a gene. Germline CDR1 is SGHNT and CDR2 is YENEEA. CDR3 length equals 14 residues. CDR3 coding DNA: TGTGCCAGCAGCTTTGGACAGGGGGCTTTTGGCTACACCTTC. Protein: CASSFGQGAFGYTF. Drawing the rest from reference TRBV11-3 and TRBJ1-2, the complete variable domain is EAGVVQSPRYKIIEKKQPVAFWCNPISGHNTLYWYLQNLGQGPELLIRYENEEAVDDSQLPKDRFSAERLKGVDSTLKIQPAELGDSAVYLCASSFGQGAFGYTFGSGTRLTVV.

The chain combines TRBV24-1 with TRBJ1-5; D unclear. V was clipped by 4 bases and J by 9 bases, with 9 bases between them. The CDR3 covers 12 residues. Germline V gene sequence: CDR1 KGHDR, CDR2 SFDVKD. The CDR3 DNA reads as TGTGCCACCAGTGACAGGACGGGGCCCCAGCATTTT. This codes for CATSDRTGPQHF.

V and J are TRBV28 and TRBJ2-1; 8 bases line up with TRBD1. V trimming: 6 bases; J trimming: 14 bases; junction bases outside the gene matches: 15. The CDR3 has 14 amino acids. Germline lookup yields CDR1 MDHEN and CDR2 SYDVKM. CDR3 in amino acids: CASSTDDRDRYKFF. CDR3 sequence (DNA): TGTGCCAGCAGCACCGACGATCGGGACAGGTATAAGTTCTTC. The full variable domain, rest sourced from reference TRBV28 and TRBJ2-1, is DVKVTQSSRYLVKRTGEKVFLECVQDMDHENMFWYRQDPGLGLRLIYFSYDVKMKEKGDIPEGYSVSREKKERFSLILESASTNQTSMYLCASSTDDRDRYKFFGPGTRLTVL.